This T cell receptor beta chain was obtained from a study of T-cell reconstitution after alpha-beta-depleted transplantation in children. Study-wide points: After transplant, high TCRbeta diversity at day 60 in some patients arose from surviving recipient T cells and thymic progenitors. T-cell counts and diversity at one year following transplant were attributed mainly to newly produced T cells. By about two months after transplant, alpha-beta T cells reportedly arose from several hundred graft clones that had expanded.

This clonotype turned up a few times. What it binds is unknown. Trimming removed 4 bases from V and 0 bases from J, with 15 bases in between. CDR3 length: 16 amino acids. Germline V gene sequence: CDR1 SGHVS, CDR2 FQNEAQ. Library preparation (for TCRbeta) was performed with unique molecular identifiers. In TCRdb, the PCR reads were re-called with MiXCR into one record per CDR3 protein. The sample shows almost 600,000 distinct CDR3 sequences, around 27% of them seen only once. The material was PBMCs, obtained before TCRalphabeta/CD19-depleted stem cell transplant. The receptor comes from a boy less than two years old with Wiskott-Aldrich syndrome, due to receive a stem cell transplant. The chain recombines TRBV7-8 with TRBJ1-2, with TRBD1 as a possible D gene (5 bases). The CDR3 here is CASSSKLTETNYGYTF. Here the CDR3 DNA reads TGTGCCAGCAGCTCTAAATTGACAGAAACTAACTATGGCTACACCTTC.